A single sample gave rise to the 3 T cell receptor beta chains below, sequenced in a study of blood T cell repertoires in COVID-19 (TCRdb year 2020). Receptors were amplified or captured by the immunoSEQ multiplex PCR assay. TCRdb carries this immuneACCESS record with in-frame sequences only. Its versions omit some clonotypes, under half of them owing to an unresolved V gene in the studies checked, with the rest unexplained. The sample table lists some 200,000 clones, about 83% of them with a count of one. The top ten hold roughly 5% of the sample. The sample was PBMCs or T cells enriched from blood (not recorded which). Every receptor here comes from a woman aged 45-65 years who had been exposed to COVID-19.

J is TRBJ1-2 and V is TRBV25-1; tentative D call: TRBD1 (5 bases). There are 14 residues in the CDR3. V lost 5 bases, J lost 2 bases, and 12 bases lay in between. Germline V gene lookup returns CDR1 MGHDK and CDR2 SYGVNS. This CDR3 reads CASSLSGRNYGYTF. CDR3 bases: TGTGCCAGCAGTTTATCAGGGAGGAACTATGGCTACACCTTC.

The V and J genes are TRBV4-1 and TRBJ2-1; D is possibly TRBD2 (6 bases). V lost 0 bases and J lost 0, with 9 bases in between. Germline values: CDR1 MGHRA, CDR2 YSYEKL. CDR3 length: 16 residues. CDR3 sequence: CASSQDGGASYNEQFF. The CDR3 DNA is TGCGCCAGCAGCCAAGATGGCGGGGCCTCCTACAATGAGCAGTTCTTC.

The chain combines TRBV30 with TRBJ2-1, with D uncertain. Germline V gene data show CDR1 as GTSNPN and CDR2 as SVGIG (reference sequence). Trimming removed 0 bases at V and 13 bases at J, with 16 bases between. This CDR3 comprises 13 residues. Here the CDR3 DNA reads TGTGCCTGGAGTGTACCGGGTACAATGATTCAGTTCTTC. It is translated as CAWSVPGTMIQFF.